At least ten counts were recorded for the clone carrying this T cell receptor beta chain. The data are from a study of CD8 T cells in ankylosing spondylitis. TCRdb analysed the 5' RACE reads with MiXCR anew, one entry per CDR3 protein. Of about 130,000 distinct CDR3 sequences listed, approximately 10% were seen once; the top ten hold less than 5%. This CDR3 has 16 amino acids. V lost 5 bases, J lost 3 bases, and 8 bases stayed unmatched. CDR1 and CDR2 from the germline V gene are LGHNA and YNFKEQ. The chain has TRBV4-2 and TRBJ1-5; 9 bases align to TRBD1. The sample taken for sequencing was blood, either unsorted or a sorted T cell fraction (not recorded which). The receptor was isolated from a female donor with ankylosing spondylitis or in good health (not recorded which). The CDR3 DNA sequence: TGTGCCAGCAGCAGTCCGGGACAGGGTTCCAATCAGCCCCAGCATTTT. As protein: CASSSPGQGSNQPQHF.